Each of the 14 T cell receptor beta chains below was sequenced from the same sample in a study of blood T cell repertoires in COVID-19. Sequencing used immunoSEQ multiplex PCR; TCRdb keeps in-frame clones, though not all of them. The repertoire includes some 130,000 clones, 80% to 90% of them detected once, and around 2.3% sits in the top ten. Specimen: PBMCs or T cells enriched from blood (not recorded which). These receptors were obtained from a woman aged 45-60 years who had recovered from COVID-19.

The gene calls are TRBV19 and TRBJ1-3; D remains unclear. Germline-derived CDR1 and CDR2 are LNHDA and SQIVND (reference sequence). The CDR3 is made up of 14 amino acids. The V and J ends lost 7 bases and 0 bases respectively, with 10 bases between them. This chain's CDR3 is CASKDGSSGNTIYF. CDR3 coding DNA: TGTGCCAGTAAGGACGGGAGCTCTGGAAACACCATATATTTT.

Note on this clone: At one end, the junction sequence differs from germline, possibly due to a read error. DNA of the CDR3: TGCAGCGTCGAAGTGGGCGGGGGGAAAAGTGAGCAGTTCTTC. Translating gives CSVEVGGGKSEQFF. The chain couples TRBV29-1 to TRBJ2-1, with TRBD2 matching 8 bases. The CDR3 contains 14 residues. CDR1 SQVTM and CDR2 ANQGSEA come from the germline V gene.

This clone was picked up one time. The chain recombines TRBV5-6 with TRBJ1-5; 8 positions match TRBD1. Germline CDR1 is SGHDT and CDR2 is YYEEEE. This CDR3 has 15 amino acids. V lost 4 bases, J lost 0 bases, and 3 bases stayed unmatched. The CDR3 sequence: CASSGGQVSNQPQHF. For the CDR3, the DNA is TGTGCCAGCAGCGGGGGACAGGTTAGCAATCAGCCCCAGCATTTT.

This clone was counted between two and nine times. The chain is built from TRBV11-3 and TRBJ1-1; a possible D gene is TRBD1 (6 bases). The CDR3 loop spans 13 amino acids. From germline, CDR1 is SGHNT and CDR2 YENEEA. Trimming took off 3 bases at V and 2 bases at J, with 7 bases between the two ends. For the CDR3, the DNA is TGTGCCAGCAGCTTCAGGGGTAACACTGAAGCTTTCTTT. It specifies CASSFRGNTEAFF.

The chain combines TRBV4-1 with TRBJ1-2; D gene uncertain. Trimming removed 0 bases at V and 4 bases at J, with 9 bases between. Germline V gene lookup returns CDR1 MGHRA and CDR2 YSYEKL. The CDR3 contains 14 residues. The CDR3 loop is CASSQDRVFYGYTF. The CDR3, as DNA: TGCGCCAGCAGCCAAGATCGGGTATTCTATGGCTACACCTTC.

This clone came up once. The V call is TRBV3-1 (or the pseudogene TRBV3-2), the J call TRBJ1-1; 8 bases align to TRBD1. V was clipped by 4 bases and J by 6 bases; unmatched bases: 7. CDR1 is LGHDT, CDR2 YNNKEL, per germline (reference sequence). This CDR3 region has 14 residues. CDR3 protein: CASSPRTGMAEAFF. DNA of the CDR3: TGTGCCAGCAGCCCTAGGACAGGGATGGCTGAAGCTTTCTTT.

The chain joins TRBV3-1 (or the pseudogene TRBV3-2) to TRBJ1-2; 7 bases align to TRBD1. J gave up 7 bases and V 2 bases, and 10 bases lay outside the gene matches. Germline V gene data show CDR1 as LGHDT and CDR2 as YNNKEL (reference sequence). This CDR3 contains 15 residues. The DNA of the CDR3 is TGTGCCAGCAGCCAACCCCGGACAGGCGAGGGTGGCTACACCTTC. Translating gives CASSQPRTGEGGYTF.

The DNA of the CDR3 is TGTGCCAGCAGCCAAGAGAGGCTGACAGGGGTGTTCGTTCTTACCACCGGGGAGCTGTTTTTT. It specifies CASSQERLTGVFVLTTGELFF. The chain carries TRBV3-1 (or the pseudogene TRBV3-2) and TRBJ2-2; 8 nucleotides line up with TRBD1. V shed 0 bases and J 4 bases; nucleotides not matched to a gene: 19. Germline V gene data show CDR1 as LGHDT and CDR2 as YNNKEL (reference sequence). The CDR3 has 21 amino acids.

The chain couples TRBV6-2 or TRBV6-3 to TRBJ2-6; unclear D gene. Trimming shortened V by 0 bases and J by 1 base, and 10 bases separated the two germline ends. The CDR3 loop spans 17 amino acids. Germline V lookup: CDR1 MNHEY, CDR2 SVGEGT. For the CDR3, the DNA is TGTGCCAGCAGTTACTCCTTCCTATCATCTGGGGCCAACGTCCTGACTTTC. It specifies CASSYSFLSSGANVLTF.

The chain recombines TRBV7-3 with TRBJ1-1; D gene uncertain. This CDR3 spans 13 amino acids. Germline values: CDR1 SGHTA, CDR2 FQGTGA. V was clipped by 5 bases and J by 11 bases, with 18 bases between them. Here the CDR3 DNA reads TGTGCCAGCAGCCCGACCCAGACCGACTTGGCTTTCTTT. Encoded protein: CASSPTQTDLAFF.

In this sample, this clone turned up once. V usage is TRBV10-1 and J usage is TRBJ2-7; 11 bases map to TRBD2. Trimming at V came to 6 bases and at J to 3 bases, leaving 16 bases not matched to a gene. Germline V gene data show CDR1 as WNHNN and CDR2 as SYGVQD (reference sequence). The CDR3 runs 18 residues. The CDR3 DNA reads TGCGCCAGCAGCTCTCTAGCGGGGGGACCGAATCAGGTCTACGAGCAGTACTTC. It codes for CASSSLAGGPNQVYEQYF.

This clone was counted a single time. The chain is built from TRBV7-9 and TRBJ1-2; 7 nucleotides match TRBD1. Trimming removed 5 bases from V and 5 bases from J; junction bases left unmatched: 8. Germline V lookup: CDR1 SEHNR, CDR2 FQNEAQ (reference sequence). This CDR3 contains 14 residues. The DNA for the CDR3 is TGTGCCAGCAGCGGTACAGGGGTCTTGTATGGCTACACCTTC. This translates into CASSGTGVLYGYTF.

J is TRBJ1-4 and V is TRBV5-1; weak D call: TRBD1 (5 bases). In germline, CDR1 is SGHRS, CDR2 YFSETQ. The ends were cut back, 4 bases at V and 4 bases at J, with 11 bases in the middle. This CDR3 spans 14 amino acids. The CDR3 region has the DNA TGCGCCAGCAGCCCTCCGGGGGGTAATGAAAAACTGTTTTTT. Its translation is CASSPPGGNEKLFF.

The chain links TRBV2 to TRBJ1-4; 9 nucleotides agree with TRBD1. The CDR3 spans 15 residues. The germline CDR1 and CDR2 sequences are SNHLY and FYNNEI. V lost 5 bases and J lost 8; bases outside the gene matches: 9. For the CDR3, the DNA is TGTGCCAGCAGTAAAGGGGGGACAGGGCCGGAAAAACTGTTTTTT. It specifies CASSKGGTGPEKLFF.